This T cell receptor (beta chain) came from a study of T cells after yellow fever vaccination. Across the study: Where fractions had low cell numbers, libraries were prepared from them with the SMART-Seq v4 Ultra Low Input RNA kit.

This clonotype was observed a single time. No antigen is known for it. Regarding the study as a whole: After the booster, roughly 96% of CD4 and about 90% of CD8 primary-response clones were re-detected. Bulk-population clonotypes that are abundant could appear as contaminants in FACS-sorted repertoires.

The V and J ends lost 4 bases and 5 bases respectively, with 21 bases between them. CDR3 length equals 16 residues. Germline V gene sequence: CDR1 DFQATT, CDR2 SNEGSKA (reference sequence). Researchers made TCR cDNA using 5'RACE template switching, and this step added a universal primer site and UMIs. One entry per CDR3 protein, called by TCRdb with MiXCR from the 5' RACE reads. Among roughly 520,000 distinct CDR3 sequences listed, 20% to 25% were seen once. The sample in question was PBMCs, obtained roughly 20 days after the first yellow fever vaccination. The V call is TRBV20-1, the J call TRBJ1-5; D remains ambiguous. The clonotype comes from a man aged 18 to 30 who received the YFV17D yellow fever vaccine. CDR3 sequence (DNA): TGCAGTGCTATCGAGATAGGGATTGGTCAGGATCAGCCCCAGCATTTT. Translated: CSAIEIGIGQDQPQHF.